Below are 26 T cell receptor beta chains sequenced from a single sample in a study of OX40 agonist ivuxolimab in advanced cancers. Libraries were prepared by immunoSEQ multiplex PCR; TCRdb keeps only in-frame clonotypes and omits some of them. The table lists nearly 45,000 clones, 75% to 90% of them singletons. The source was CD4+ or CD8+ T cells sorted from blood, collected in a trial of the OX40 agonist ivuxolimab. These receptors were taken from an adult with an advanced solid tumor such as melanoma, head and neck, liver or kidney cancer.

The rearrangement joins TRBV19 to TRBJ2-5, with TRBD2 identical over 8 bases. After removal of 3 bases from V and 0 bases from J, the junction contained 3 bases not matched to a gene. Germline V gene lookup returns CDR1 LNHDA and CDR2 SQIVND (reference sequence). This CDR3 region has 15 residues. DNA for the CDR3: TGTGCCAGTAGTATCCAGCGGGGGTACCAAGAGACCCAGTACTTC. Translating gives CASSIQRGYQETQYF.

This clone was counted only a few times. J is TRBJ2-7 and V is TRBV19; D is uncertain. Trimming removed 4 bases at V and 6 bases at J, with 7 bases between. This CDR3 has 11 amino acids. The germline V gene has CDR1 LNHDA and CDR2 SQIVND (reference sequence). The CDR3 reads CASSNLTEQYF. CDR3 in DNA: TGTGCCAGTAGTAACCTGACCGAGCAGTACTTC.

The chain links TRBV11-3 to TRBJ2-3; 10 bases are shared with TRBD2. Germline CDR1 SGHNT, CDR2 YENEEA. The CDR3 is 16 amino acids. J was trimmed by 4 bases and V by 5 bases; bases with no gene match: 9. CDR3 region: CASSPGLAVGSDTQYF. CDR3 DNA sequence: TGTGCCAGCAGCCCTGGACTAGCGGTTGGTTCAGATACGCAGTATTTT.

The chain employs TRBV21-1 and TRBJ1-5. TRBV21-1 is a listed pseudogene. The CDR3 is made up of 16 amino acids. CDR3 loop: CASSIHGLRRDQPQHF. The DNA of the CDR3 is TGTGCCAGCAGCATCCACGGACTCCGAAGGGATCAGCCCCAGCATTTT.

DNA of the CDR3: TGTGCCAATAGGGGACTACTCCAAGAGACCCAGTACTTC. It codes for CANRGLLQETQYF. The chain recombines TRBV2 with TRBJ2-5; TRBD2 matches at 7 bases. The ends lost 10 bases at V and 1 base at J; junction bases unmatched: 6. In germline, CDR1 is SNHLY, CDR2 FYNNEI. CDR3 length: 13 residues.

J is TRBJ2-4 and V is TRBV5-1; 10 nucleotides line up with TRBD1. Germline lookup yields CDR1 SGHRS and CDR2 YFSETQ. With 2 bases clipped from V and 0 bases from J, the junction kept 2 bases outside the gene matches. The CDR3 sequence is 16 residues long. The CDR3 bases are TGCGCCAGCAGCTTCAGACAGGGGGCAGCCAAAAACATTCAGTACTTC. Its translation is CASSFRQGAAKNIQYF.

The chain recombines TRBV27 with TRBJ2-7; tentatively, D is TRBD1 (6 bases). CDR3 length: 16 amino acids. The V gene's germline CDR1 is MNHEY and CDR2 SMNVEV (reference sequence). V was pared by 5 bases and J by 5 bases, with 22 bases between. CDR3 protein: CASSPQDGGRRNEQYF. The CDR3 DNA reads TGTGCCAGCAGTCCCCAAGATGGGGGCAGGAGGAACGAGCAGTACTTC.

The genes are TRBV5-1 and TRBJ2-7; D unresolved. Germline CDR1 reads SGHRS; CDR2 reads YFSETQ. Trimming took 0 bases from V and 6 from J, leaving 4 bases between them. This CDR3 region has 11 residues. This CDR3 is CASSLGLEQYF. CDR3 bases: TGCGCCAGCAGCTTGGGTCTCGAGCAGTACTTC.

V is TRBV15 and J is TRBJ2-6, with D possibly TRBD1 on 5 matching bases. Germline V gene sequence: CDR1 LNHNV, CDR2 YYDKDF (reference sequence). The CDR3 is 15 amino acids. Trimming stripped 0 bases from V and 2 bases from J, with 5 bases between. The CDR3 nucleotides are TGTGCCACCAGCAGAGACAGGGCTGGGGCCAACGTCCTGACTTTC. Translation: CATSRDRAGANVLTF.

The chain links TRBV19 to TRBJ2-3, with D possibly being TRBD1 (6 bases). The CDR3 contains 19 residues. Germline V lookup: CDR1 LNHDA, CDR2 SQIVND (reference sequence). The V gene lost 3 bases and the J gene lost 0 bases, with 22 bases spanning the gap. The CDR3 sequence is CASSISGQGYGVSTDTQYF. The CDR3, as DNA: TGTGCCAGTAGTATTTCAGGGCAGGGGTACGGGGTGAGCACAGATACGCAGTATTTT.

This chain connects TRBV7-8 to TRBJ2-1, with a possible D match to TRBD1 (5 bases). The germline V gene has CDR1 SGHVS and CDR2 FQNEAQ. This CDR3 region has 15 residues. The germline V and J ends were trimmed by 2 bases and 6 bases, with 14 bases remaining between them. The CDR3 loop is CASSLSGWPSNEQFF. The DNA for the CDR3 is TGTGCCAGCAGCTTATCAGGGTGGCCATCCAATGAGCAGTTCTTC.

This clone is a singleton in its sample. The chain is built from TRBV7-9 and TRBJ1-5; D is perhaps TRBD1 (6 bases). Germline V CDR1 and CDR2: SEHNR, FQNEAQ (reference sequence). CDR3 length equals 14 residues. The V end was cut by 4 bases, the J end by 9 bases, with 16 bases between. The CDR3 DNA reads TGTGCCAGCAGCTCTCAGGACAGCCGTGGGCCCCAGCATTTT. Its translation: CASSSQDSRGPQHF.

CDR3 loop: CASSLGSYGYTF. CDR3 bases: TGTGCCAGCAGCTTAGGGAGCTATGGCTACACCTTC. The chain carries TRBV7-9 and TRBJ1-2; the D is unclear. CDR3 length: 12 amino acids. Deletions cut 1 base from V and 4 bases from J, with 4 bases between. In germline, CDR1 is SEHNR, CDR2 FQNEAQ (reference sequence).

As to this clone: This could be a read error, since a much larger clone is one nucleotide away. The sample has other DNA sequences that encode this CDR3 too. The CDR3 reads CASSLYPGETQYF. The CDR3 region has the DNA TGTGCCAGCAGCTTATACCCCGGCGAGACCCAGTACTTC. The chain has TRBV7-6 and TRBJ2-5; D not certain. The CDR3 sequence is 13 residues long. Germline CDR1 reads SGHVS; CDR2 reads FNYEAQ. Deletions cut 2 bases from V and 5 bases from J, with 9 bases between.

This clone was seen a few times. The chain links TRBV10-3 to TRBJ2-7, with a weak D call TRBD1 (6 bases). Looked up from germline, CDR1 is ENHRY and CDR2 is SYGVKD. Trimming removed 7 bases at V and 2 bases at J, with 18 bases between. The CDR3 length is 15 residues. The CDR3 here is CAITRDTDSTYEQYF. The DNA of the CDR3 is TGTGCCATCACCCGGGACACGGATAGTACCTACGAGCAGTACTTC.

This clone was counted between two and nine times. This CDR3 is also generated by other DNA sequences in the sample. The chain employs TRBV6-1 and TRBJ1-2, with TRBD1 matching over 10 bases. Trimming removed 6 bases from V and 4 bases from J; junction bases left unmatched: 8. Germline CDR1 reads MNHNS; CDR2 reads SASEGT. The CDR3 covers 15 residues. CDR3 protein: CASRTGTGVSYGYTF. DNA of the CDR3: TGTGCCAGCAGGACCGGGACAGGGGTTAGCTATGGCTACACCTTC.

The rearrangement uses TRBV28 and TRBJ1-5; D is unclear. The CDR3 is made up of 12 amino acids. The germline CDR1 and CDR2 sequences are MDHEN and SYDVKM. Deletions cut 1 base from V and 5 bases from J, with 3 bases between. The CDR3 bases are TGTGCCAGCAGTTTATCATATCAGCCCCAGCATTTT. Translating it yields CASSLSYQPQHF.

The V and J genes are TRBV6-5 and TRBJ2-1; TRBD2 matches at 9 bases. CDR3 size: 15 residues. V trimming: 2 bases; J trimming: 12 bases; junction bases outside the gene matches: 11. Germline CDR1 MNHEY, CDR2 SVGAGI. The CDR3 reads CASSYGLAGAVGQFF. The CDR3 DNA follows: TGTGCCAGCAGTTACGGGTTAGCGGGGGCCGTCGGGCAGTTCTTC.

The chain links TRBV27 to TRBJ2-7; possibly TRBD1 for D (5 bases). The V and J ends lost 5 bases and 1 base respectively, with 18 bases between them. The germline V gene has CDR1 MNHEY and CDR2 SMNVEV (reference sequence). The CDR3 runs 16 residues. The CDR3 spells CASSPLGVGKSYEQYF. CDR3 DNA sequence: TGTGCCAGCAGTCCCTTAGGGGTAGGGAAATCCTACGAGCAGTACTTC.

CDR3 sequence: CASTRGGPFPSLVPTAEQYF. The CDR3 nucleotides are TGTGCCAGCACCCGGGGGGGCCCCTTTCCATCCCTTGTCCCTACGGCCGAGCAGTACTTC. The chain employs TRBV6-4 and TRBJ2-7; TRBD2 matches at 8 bases. CDR3 length: 20 amino acids. From germline, CDR1 is MRHNA and CDR2 SNTAGT. The ends lost 7 bases at V and 6 bases at J; junction bases unmatched: 29.

V usage is TRBV13 and J usage is TRBJ2-2; D remains unclear. V lost 6 bases and J 1 base, leaving 6 bases between the germline ends. Germline assignment: CDR1 PRHDT and CDR2 FYEKMQ (reference sequence). The CDR3 extends over 13 amino acids. The CDR3 sequence is CASSPLNTGELFF. Written as DNA, the CDR3 is TGTGCCAGCAGTCCCTTGAACACCGGGGAGCTGTTTTTT. Variable domain in full (rest from reference TRBV13 and TRBJ2-2): AAGVIQSPRHLIKEKRETATLKCYPIPRHDTVYWYQQGPGQDPQFLISFYEKMQSDKGSIPDRFSAQQFSDYHSELNMSSLELGDSALYFCASSPLNTGELFFGEGSRLTVL.

Notes on this clone: The same CDR3 is also encoded by other DNA sequences in this sample. This chain joins TRBV6-1 and TRBJ2-7, with TRBD2 as a possible D gene (6 bases). V was trimmed by 1 base and J by 1 base, leaving 11 bases between them. CDR1 is MNHNS, CDR2 SASEGT, per germline. The CDR3 is 15 amino acids. CDR3 bases: TGTGCCAGCAGTGAAGGGCGGGGCCCATCCTACGAGCAGTACTTC. It specifies CASSEGRGPSYEQYF.

The J gene is TRBJ2-7, the V gene TRBV30; D may be TRBD1 (6 bases). The CDR3 contains 16 residues. The germline V and J ends were trimmed by 1 base and 0 bases, with 16 bases remaining between them. Germline CDR1 GTSNPN, CDR2 SVGIG (reference sequence). For the CDR3, the DNA is TGTGCCTGGAGTGCCGGGACAACCTACTTCTCCTACGAGCAGTACTTC. Amino acids: CAWSAGTTYFSYEQYF.

The rearrangement uses TRBV18 and TRBJ2-3; 7 bases line up with TRBD2. CDR3 length: 14 amino acids. Germline V gene sequence: CDR1 KGHSH, CDR2 LQKENI. The J segment lost 3 bases and the V segment lost 8 bases, leaving 8 bases of the junction unmatched. CDR3 nucleotides: TGTGCCAGCCCGCGGCCGGGAGGTACAGATACGCAGTATTTT. It codes for CASPRPGGTDTQYF. Based on the CDR3 plus reference TRBV18 and TRBJ2-3, the full variable domain is NAGVMQNPRHLVRRRGQEARLRCSPMKGHSHVYWYRQLPEEGLKFMVYLQKENIIDESGMPKERFSAEFPKEGPSILRIQQVVRGDSAAYFCASPRPGGTDTQYFGPGTRLTVL.

The V and J genes are TRBV7-6 and TRBJ2-1, with 12 bases fitting TRBD2. The CDR3 runs to 16 residues. The germline gives CDR1 SGHVS, CDR2 FNYEAQ. V dropped 2 bases and J dropped 3; count of bases not matched to a gene: 2. The CDR3 here is CASSLRLAGVYNEQFF. The DNA of the CDR3 is TGTGCCAGCAGCTTAAGACTAGCGGGGGTCTACAATGAGCAGTTCTTC.

This chain links TRBV27 with TRBJ1-1, with 7 nucleotides matching TRBD1. Trimming took 4 bases from V and 5 from J; bases not matched to a gene: 13. The germline gives CDR1 MNHEY, CDR2 SMNVEV (reference sequence). This CDR3 comprises 16 residues. This CDR3 reads CASSSHQTGLGTEAFF. CDR3 nucleotides: TGTGCCAGCAGTTCCCATCAGACAGGGCTAGGGACTGAAGCTTTCTTT.